This T cell receptor beta chain was observed in a study of cytomegalovirus exposure and HLA in healthy donors. PCR amplification relied on 60 Vbeta primers (plus 13 Jbeta primers). The table came from immunoSEQ multiplex PCR; TCRdb's copy has only in-frame clones and leaves some out. The sample has 150,000 to 200,000 clones; around four fifths are singletons. The CDR3 is 15 residues long. Germline V gene data show CDR1 as LGHNA and CDR2 as YSLEER. V was trimmed by 0 bases and J by 3 bases, leaving 9 bases between them. Sequences were obtained from PBMCs. The sequence derives from a man younger than 35 in good health and CMV-seropositive. The V and J genes are TRBV4-3 and TRBJ2-1, with D possibly being TRBD2 (6 bases). CDR3 loop: CASSQDAGSYNEQFF. Written as DNA, the CDR3 is TGCGCCAGCAGCCAAGATGCCGGGAGCTACAATGAGCAGTTCTTC.